One sample yielded the 9 T cell receptor beta chains listed below, sequenced in a study of vaccination effects on CD4 cells after COVID-19. Antigens for these TCRs are unknown. Sequencing in the ViraFEST assay came after antigen-specific CD4+ T cells had been expanded with viral peptide pools, which were used to stimulate PBMC. It was after 10 days of culture that CD4+ T cells were isolated. Two-dose BNT162b2 or mRNA-1273 vaccination was given to participants. Data came from immunoSEQ multiplex PCR; TCRdb stores just in-frame clones and leaves some out. The sample includes approximately 26,000 clones, roughly three quarters seen only once; the top ten take almost 8.5%. The input for sequencing was CD4+ T cells from PBMCs cultured with SARS-CoV-2 spike peptides, taken after COVID-19 vaccination. Receptors originate from a human donor who received a COVID-19 vaccine.

The J gene is TRBJ2-6, the V gene TRBV19; D gene ambiguous. Germline lookup yields CDR1 LNHDA and CDR2 SQIVND (reference sequence). The CDR3 spans 17 residues. V shed 4 bases and J shed 0 bases, with 13 bases lying between them. The CDR3 bases are TGTGCCAGTAGTAGGGGTAGGGCGTACTCTGGGGCCAACGTCCTGACTTTC. Translating gives CASSRGRAYSGANVLTF.

This clone was recorded only once. The chain combines TRBV20-1 with TRBJ2-3; D is uncertain. Germline assignment: CDR1 DFQATT and CDR2 SNEGSKA (reference sequence). The CDR3 length is 11 residues. V lost 6 bases, J lost 0 bases, and 4 bases lay in between. This CDR3 reads CSASSTDTQYF. The CDR3 DNA reads TGCAGTGCGTCAAGCACAGATACGCAGTATTTT.

This chain uses TRBV5-1 with TRBJ2-3, with D unclear. The V end was cut by 3 bases, the J end by 2 bases, with 10 bases between. The CDR3 has 14 residues. The germline gives CDR1 SGHRS, CDR2 YFSETQ. This CDR3 reads CASSYGADTDTQYF. The DNA of the CDR3 is TGCGCCAGCAGCTACGGAGCCGACACAGATACGCAGTATTTT.

The CDR3 DNA reads as TGTGCCAGCAGCCGGAGTAACTCTGGAAACACCATATATTTT. Its translation: CASSRSNSGNTIYF. This chain joins TRBV27 and TRBJ1-3; D unclear. There are 14 residues in the CDR3. Germline CDR1 reads MNHEY; CDR2 reads SMNVEV (reference sequence). Trimming shortened V by 6 bases and J by 0 bases, and 9 bases separated the two germline ends.

V is TRBV18 and J is TRBJ1-2; a weak D match, TRBD1 (5 bases). CDR1 is KGHSH and CDR2 is LQKENI in the germline V gene. The CDR3 extends over 14 amino acids. The V end lost 6 bases, the J end lost 4 bases, and 15 bases lay between the germline ends. The CDR3 protein is CASSKGDAGYGYTF. As DNA, the CDR3 is TGTGCCAGCTCCAAAGGGGACGCGGGCTATGGCTACACCTTC.

The rearrangement uses TRBV5-1 and TRBJ2-7; D is undetermined. Germline CDR1 reads SGHRS; CDR2 reads YFSETQ. Trimming cost V 5 bases and J 3 bases, with 9 bases left between them. The CDR3 is made up of 12 amino acids. The chain's CDR3 is CASRFSSYEQYF. The CDR3 DNA reads as TGCGCCAGCAGGTTTTCGAGCTACGAGCAGTACTTC.

This chain connects TRBV6-6 to TRBJ1-5; 8 bases line up with TRBD1. This CDR3 is 17 amino acids long. Trimming cost V 7 bases and J 0 bases; bases outside gene matches: 11. The germline V gene encodes CDR1 MNHNY and CDR2 SVGAGI (reference sequence). As DNA, the CDR3 is TGTGCCAGCATTCGGACAGGGAAAACTTATAGCAATCAGCCCCAGCATTTT. This translates into CASIRTGKTYSNQPQHF.

This chain links TRBV28 with TRBJ1-2; TRBD1 is a possible D gene (6 bases). Trimming pared 2 bases from V and 0 bases from J, leaving 10 bases between. This CDR3 is 15 amino acids long. Germline V gene data show CDR1 as MDHEN and CDR2 as SYDVKM. CDR3 sequence: CASSLSGTSNYGYTF. The CDR3 region has the DNA TGTGCCAGCAGTTTAAGTGGGACATCTAACTATGGCTACACCTTC.

This sequence joins TRBV19 and TRBJ2-1, with 10 bases matching TRBD1. Germline V gene lookup returns CDR1 LNHDA and CDR2 SQIVND (reference sequence). The CDR3 loop spans 17 amino acids. Unmatched junction bases numbered 12, after V lost 5 bases and J lost 5 bases. The CDR3 DNA sequence: TGTGCCAGTAGTTCATATACCGGGACAGGGGTCCACAATGAGCAGTTCTTC. Amino acid sequence: CASSSYTGTGVHNEQFF.